The next 21 T cell receptor beta chains were all read from a single sample in a study of T-cell memory formation after mild COVID-19. TCRdb reprocessed the 5' RACE reads with MiXCR, giving one entry per CDR3 protein. The sample contains hundreds of thousands of distinct CDR3 sequences, roughly 22% of which appear only once. Material: PBMCs or a T cell subset sorted from them (not recorded which). These receptors were collected from an adult woman who had mild COVID-19 (a few samples of this study predate the infection). Cell type and time point are not known.

This clonotype was seen a handful of times. The V call is TRBV29-1, the J call TRBJ2-3; 8 nucleotides line up with TRBD2. CDR3 length: 14 amino acids. Germline assignment: CDR1 SQVTM and CDR2 ANQGSEA. Germline trimming cut 4 bases from V and 3 bases from J; bases unmatched to any gene: 6. The CDR3 reads CSVGGGGKTDTQYF. The DNA of the CDR3 is TGCAGCGTTGGGGGCGGGGGGAAAACAGATACGCAGTATTTT.

The chain carries TRBV5-1 and TRBJ1-4; weak D call: TRBD1 (5 bases). This CDR3 has 14 residues. The germline V and J ends were trimmed by 4 bases and 8 bases, with 15 bases remaining between them. The germline CDR1 and CDR2 sequences are SGHRS and YFSETQ. The CDR3, as DNA: TGCGCCAGCAGCCTGAGTACAGGAAGGGAAAAACTGTTTTTT. Protein product: CASSLSTGREKLFF. The complete variable domain, with remaining parts taken from reference TRBV5-1 and TRBJ1-4, reads KAGVTQTPRYLIKTRGQQVTLSCSPISGHRSVSWYQQTPGQGLQFLFEYFSETQRNKGNFPGRFSGRQFSNSRSEMNVSTLELGDSALYLCASSLSTGREKLFFGSGTQLSVL.

The rearrangement links TRBV18 to TRBJ1-6; 8 nucleotides agree with TRBD1. The CDR3 sequence is 15 residues long. CDR1 is KGHSH, CDR2 LQKENI, per germline. The V segment lost 2 bases and the J segment 8 bases; nucleotides outside the gene matches: 5. CDR3: CASSPDRGAHSPLHF. In DNA, the CDR3 is TGTGCCAGCTCACCAGACAGGGGAGCCCATTCACCCCTCCACTTT.

The genes are TRBV20-1 and TRBJ2-1, with D possibly matching TRBD2 (7 bases). V gave up 2 bases and J gave up 10 bases, with 15 bases separating them. CDR3 size: 13 residues. Germline loops: CDR1 DFQATT, CDR2 SNEGSKA (reference sequence). The CDR3 DNA reads as TGCAGTGCTAGAAGGGGGGGCTTCCCCGAGCAGTTCTTC. Translating it yields CSARRGGFPEQFF.

This clonotype was detected ten times or more. This chain connects TRBV4-1 to TRBJ2-3; 9 positions agree with TRBD1. Germline V gene data show CDR1 as MGHRA and CDR2 as YSYEKL. This CDR3 contains 15 residues. The J segment lost 10 bases and the V segment lost 0 bases, leaving 8 bases of the junction unmatched. The CDR3 bases are TGCGCCAGCAGCCAAGACGCCGGGACAGGGAGTCCGCAGTATTTT. Residues: CASSQDAGTGSPQYF.

The V call is TRBV5-6, the J call TRBJ1-5; D is uncertain. V was trimmed by 4 bases and J by 3 bases, leaving 14 bases between them. The germline V gene has CDR1 SGHDT and CDR2 YYEEEE. This CDR3 is 15 amino acids long. The CDR3 reads CASSLGGIINQPQHF. The CDR3, as DNA: TGTGCCAGCAGCCTGGGCGGGATTATCAATCAGCCCCAGCATTTT.

This clonotype was observed a handful of times. This chain uses TRBV6-2 or TRBV6-3 with TRBJ2-1; D is unresolved. The germline V and J ends were trimmed by 4 bases and 8 bases, with 15 bases remaining between them. Germline V gene sequence: CDR1 MNHEY, CDR2 SVGEGT. CDR3 size: 14 residues. CDR3 DNA: TGTGCCAGCAGTTCGCCCTTCCCGGGCGATGAGCAGTTCTTC. Protein sequence: CASSSPFPGDEQFF.

The CDR3 sequence: CASSASGGAQETQYF. The CDR3 region has the DNA TGTGCCAGCAGCGCCAGCGGGGGAGCTCAAGAGACCCAGTACTTC. The V gene is TRBV9, the J gene TRBJ2-5; 8 positions agree with TRBD2. CDR1 and CDR2 (germline): SGDLS, YYNGEE. The junction had 6 bases not matched to a gene; V was cut back by 3 bases and J by 2 bases. This CDR3 is 15 amino acids long.

This clonotype was seen only a few times. V is TRBV11-2 and J is TRBJ2-1, with 9 positions matching TRBD2. Germline V lookup: CDR1 SGHAT, CDR2 FQNNGV. The V gene end was trimmed by 5 bases and the J gene end by 6 bases; junction bases not matched to a gene: 11. CDR3 length: 16 residues. This CDR3 reads CASSPTVLAGLNEQFF. In DNA form, the CDR3 reads TGTGCCAGCAGCCCAACAGTGCTAGCGGGACTCAATGAGCAGTTCTTC.

The V call is TRBV24-1, the J call TRBJ2-1; TRBD1 matches 12 bases. The V and J ends lost 5 bases and 5 bases, in that order; junction bases with no gene match: 15. The CDR3 consists of 19 residues. Germline V CDR1 and CDR2: KGHDR, SFDVKD. The CDR3 DNA reads as TGTGCCACCAGTGGTCCGGGACAGGGGGCATCTGGTATAAACAATGAGCAGTTCTTC. Translated, it gives CATSGPGQGASGINNEQFF.

This clonotype showed up many times. The chain recombines TRBV24-1 with TRBJ2-5, with 12 bases lining up with TRBD2. V dropped 4 bases and J dropped 3; count of bases not matched to a gene: 5. Germline-derived CDR1 and CDR2 are KGHDR and SFDVKD. The CDR3 length is 16 residues. CDR3 region: CATSDPTSGRKETQYF. The CDR3 nucleotides read TGTGCCACCAGTGACCCGACTAGCGGGAGAAAAGAGACCCAGTACTTC.

V usage is TRBV20-1 and J usage is TRBJ2-7; D assignment may be TRBD1 or TRBD2 (6 bases each). CDR3 size: 15 residues. CDR1 is DFQATT and CDR2 is SNEGSKA in the germline V gene (reference sequence). With 2 bases removed from V and 4 bases from J, the gap between germline ends came to 18 bases. The CDR3 coding sequence is TGCAGTGCTAGACCCCGGGACCGAGGGGGGTACGAGCAGTACTTC. Amino acid sequence: CSARPRDRGGYEQYF.

This clonotype showed up just a few times. CDR3 region: CATSGHTGNTIYF. In DNA, the CDR3 is TGTGCCACCAGTGGTCACACCGGAAACACCATATATTTT. This chain joins TRBV24-1 and TRBJ1-3; D ambiguous. The V gene's germline CDR1 is KGHDR and CDR2 SFDVKD. The CDR3 is 13 residues long. Deletions cut 5 bases from V and 4 bases from J, with 8 bases between.

This clonotype has just a few counts. CDR3 bases: TGCAGTGCCAGTATTCGGGCCGGGGAGCTGTTTTTT. It is translated as CSASIRAGELFF. This chain connects TRBV20-1 to TRBJ2-2; D remains unclear. Trimming left V 6 bases short and J 6 bases short, with 11 bases between. CDR3 length: 12 residues. Germline-derived CDR1 and CDR2 are DFQATT and SNEGSKA (reference sequence).

In its sample, this clonotype was seen a few times. The rearrangement links TRBV6-1 to TRBJ2-7; 8 bases agree with TRBD1. Germline assignment: CDR1 MNHNS and CDR2 SASEGT. The trim removed 5 bases at V and 2 bases at J, leaving 5 bases unmatched. The CDR3 loop spans 14 amino acids. In DNA form, the CDR3 reads TGTGCCAGCAGTTGGACAGGGTTTACCTACGAGCAGTACTTC. It specifies CASSWTGFTYEQYF.

This clonotype appeared a few times. The chain joins TRBV4-2 to TRBJ2-7, with 10 bases fitting TRBD2. There are 16 residues in the CDR3. Per the germline V gene, CDR1 is LGHNA and CDR2 is YNFKEQ. Germline trimming cut 3 bases from V and 7 bases from J; bases unmatched to any gene: 12. This CDR3 is CASSHHGTSEEGEQYF. As DNA, the CDR3 is TGTGCCAGCAGCCACCACGGGACTAGCGAGGAGGGGGAGCAGTACTTC.

The rearrangement uses TRBV6-2 or TRBV6-3 and TRBJ2-2; a weak D match, TRBD1 (7 bases). The CDR3 contains 16 residues. Trimming stripped 6 bases from V and 5 bases from J, with 19 bases between. CDR1 is MNHEY and CDR2 is SVGEGT in the germline V gene. The CDR3 bases are TGTGCCAGCAGCTACAGGGGACTGCTAGGGACCGGGGAGCTGTTTTTT. As protein: CASSYRGLLGTGELFF.

The V call is TRBV12-3 or TRBV12-4, the J call TRBJ2-7; D tentatively reads TRBD1 or TRBD2 (5 bases each). CDR3 length: 13 residues. V was shortened by 2 bases and J by 6 bases, with 11 bases between the two germline ends. CDR3 amino acids: CASSLYGTGEQYF. CDR3 DNA sequence: TGTGCCAGCAGTTTATACGGGACCGGCGAGCAGTACTTC.

This clonotype has a handful of counts. The V call is TRBV27, the J call TRBJ1-2; possible D gene TRBD1, 6 bases. Germline CDR1 is MNHEY and CDR2 is SMNVEV (reference sequence). V was clipped by 5 bases and J by 0 bases, with 13 bases between them. The length of the CDR3 is 15 residues. CDR3 coding DNA: TGTGCCAGCAGTCCTTCAGGGGCCCCTAACTATGGCTACACCTTC. This codes for CASSPSGAPNYGYTF.

V gene TRBV5-1 combines with J gene TRBJ1-1, with TRBD1 as a possible D gene (5 bases). The CDR3 extends over 15 amino acids. In germline, CDR1 is SGHRS, CDR2 YFSETQ. Trimming stripped 0 bases from V and 4 bases from J, with 13 bases between. CDR3 loop: CASSLVGGGSTEAFF. The CDR3, as DNA: TGCGCCAGCAGCTTGGTGGGGGGTGGAAGCACTGAAGCTTTCTTT. The full variable domain, its missing parts supplied by reference TRBV5-1 and TRBJ1-1, is KAGVTQTPRYLIKTRGQQVTLSCSPISGHRSVSWYQQTPGQGLQFLFEYFSETQRNKGNFPGRFSGRQFSNSRSEMNVSTLELGDSALYLCASSLVGGGSTEAFFGQGTRLTVV.

J is TRBJ2-7 and V is TRBV20-1, with a tentative D call TRBD2 (7 bases). Trimming shortened V by 2 bases and J by 0 bases, and 11 bases separated the two germline ends. Germline loops: CDR1 DFQATT, CDR2 SNEGSKA (reference sequence). This CDR3 has 14 amino acids. CDR3 loop: CSARRGEGSYEQYF. The CDR3 DNA reads TGCAGTGCTAGAAGGGGGGAGGGCTCCTACGAGCAGTACTTC.